Sequencing of this T cell receptor beta chain was carried out in a study of human T cells and chemical hapten exposure. Overall study context: On roughly 2 cm by roughly 2 cm of upper inner arm skin, sensitization was performed with 2% DPC. Diphenylcyclopropenone, dosed weekly to the scalp, was given to patients throughout the approximately 23-week study. The variation in per-sample TCR yields arose mainly from small differences in pooled library volumes.

As for time point: pre-sensitization, week 0. Treatment here: therapeutic diphenylcyclopropenone sensitization with weekly scalp DPC. This clonotype was counted ten times or more. V lost 5 bases to trimming and J lost 7 bases; unmatched junction nucleotides: 5. This CDR3 is built from 15 residues. TCRdb fed the RACE reads into MiXCR, producing one record per CDR3 protein. Altogether about 62,000 distinct CDR3 sequences are present, 6.7% being singletons, with the ten largest covering over 1.5%. The sequences come from whole blood, collected in connection with sensitization to the hapten diphenylcyclopropenone (DPC). The source of this sequence is a woman aged 30 to 39 with alopecia areata. Some clones in this sample may be carry-over from other donors' samples. The rearrangement links TRBV12-3 or TRBV12-4 to TRBJ2-2, with TRBD1 identical over 12 bases. CDR3 loop: CASSTGTGGHGELFF. The CDR3 DNA is TGTGCCAGCAGTACCGGGACAGGGGGCCACGGGGAGCTGTTTTTT.